Following are 12 T cell receptor beta chains from one sample sequenced in a study of blood T cells in healthy people across ages. The second PCR ran about 6 to 12 cycles with a sample-barcoded 5' primer and J-beta primers. TCRdb re-called the 5' RACE reads through MiXCR, storing one row per CDR3 protein. The table shows some 730,000 distinct CDR3 sequences, with about 20% occurring only once. Specimen: blood. The source of these receptors is a man in his sixties or seventies in good health.

With respect to this clonotype: The junction and the germline gene differ at one end; a read error may be behind it. The chain employs TRBV7-9 and TRBJ2-5; the D gene could be TRBD1 or TRBD2 (6 bases each). Germline V lookup: CDR1 SEHNR, CDR2 FQNEAQ (reference sequence). The CDR3 is 14 amino acids. In nucleotides, the CDR3 is TGTGCCAACAGCTTAGCGGTAGGGGGAGAGACCCAGTACTTC. Translating it yields CANSLAVGGETQYF.

There are a few counts of this clonotype. This sequence joins TRBV6-2 or TRBV6-3 and TRBJ1-2; D is undetermined. The length of the CDR3 is 15 residues. Germline CDR1 and CDR2: MNHEY and SVGEGT. Trimming left V 3 bases short and J 3 bases short, with 14 bases between. CDR3 sequence (DNA): TGTGCCAGCAGTTATCTGGGTCGACGGTACTATGGCTACACCTTC. It yields the protein CASSYLGRRYYGYTF.

A word on this clonotype: One end of the junction is discordant with germline, which a read error may explain. The V and J genes are TRBV7-9 and TRBJ2-3, with D tentatively TRBD2 (6 bases). This CDR3 has 14 residues. Germline V gives CDR1 SEHNR, CDR2 FQNEAQ (reference sequence). This chain's CDR3 is CSSSLGDFLDTQYF. The CDR3 region has the DNA TGTTCCAGCAGCTTAGGGGACTTCCTGGATACGCAGTATTTT.

This clonotype has just a few counts. The rearrangement joins TRBV12-3 or TRBV12-4 to TRBJ1-5; D possibly corresponds to TRBD1 (5 bases). V dropped 3 bases and J dropped 3 bases, with 12 bases sitting between them. The CDR3 extends over 15 amino acids. The CDR3 DNA reads TGTGCCAGCAGTTTCCTAGGGGTGGTCAATCAGCCCCAGCATTTT. It codes for CASSFLGVVNQPQHF.

Only a few counts were recorded for this clonotype. One junction end does not reproduce the germline sequence, and a read error may be involved. This chain joins TRBV14 and TRBJ2-7; D is unclear. From germline, CDR1 is SGHDN and CDR2 FVKESK. CDR3 length: 12 amino acids. This CDR3 reads CASSQGTYERYF. The CDR3 nucleotides read TGTGCCAGCAGCCAAGGAACGTACGAGCGGTACTTC.

This clonotype was detected a few times. The gene calls are TRBV6-5 and TRBJ2-2, with 9 bases matching TRBD2. The germline gives CDR1 MNHEY, CDR2 SVGAGI. The junction had 8 bases not matched to a gene; V was cut back by 6 bases and J by 6 bases. This CDR3 has 15 amino acids. CDR3 nucleotides: TGTGCCAGCAGCTACATAGCGGGGGTGGCCGGGGAGCTGTTTTTT. Translating gives CASSYIAGVAGELFF.

The chain couples TRBV28 to TRBJ1-1; D possibly corresponds to TRBD1 (6 bases). V shed 5 bases and J shed 3 bases, with 16 bases lying between them. The CDR3 totals 15 residues. Germline V gene sequence: CDR1 MDHEN, CDR2 SYDVKM. In DNA form, the CDR3 reads TGTGCCAGCAGTCAACAGGGAAACGTGGACACTGAAGCTTTCTTT. Its translation: CASSQQGNVDTEAFF.

This clonotype was seen only a few times. The genes are TRBV20-1 and TRBJ2-5; unclear D gene. This CDR3 has 13 amino acids. V lost 3 bases to trimming and J lost 2 bases, with 10 bases between them. The germline CDR1 and CDR2 sequences are DFQATT and SNEGSKA (reference sequence). CDR3 bases: TGCAGTGCTAGGCCCCTCTCGCAAGAGACCCAGTACTTC. It codes for CSARPLSQETQYF.

The sample holds a few counts of this clonotype. In DNA form, the CDR3 reads TGTGCCAGCAGTCCTGACAGACAATCCTACGAGCAGTACTTC. Translated, it gives CASSPDRQSYEQYF. The rearrangement links TRBV12-3 or TRBV12-4 to TRBJ2-7, with D perhaps matching TRBD1 (5 bases). The V end lost 5 bases, the J end lost 1 base, and 12 bases lay between the germline ends. There are 14 residues in the CDR3.

This clonotype occurred a few times. The V gene is TRBV15, the J gene TRBJ2-1; 11 positions agree with TRBD2. This CDR3 comprises 15 residues. Germline V gene sequence: CDR1 LNHNV, CDR2 YYDKDF (reference sequence). The V segment lost 4 bases and the J segment 5 bases; nucleotides outside the gene matches: 4. DNA of the CDR3: TGTGCCACCAGCAACCCTAGCGGGAGGCACAATGAGCAGTTCTTC. Protein sequence: CATSNPSGRHNEQFF.

This clonotype was counted only a few times. V and J are TRBV18 and TRBJ2-5; no clear D. CDR1 is KGHSH, CDR2 LQKENI, per germline. The CDR3 totals 13 residues. V shed 3 bases and J shed 5 bases, with 10 bases lying between them. The CDR3 bases are TGTGCCAGCTCACCCGTAATGATCGAGACCCAGTACTTC. Protein sequence: CASSPVMIETQYF.

Only a few counts were recorded for this clonotype. In nucleotides, the CDR3 is TGCAGTGCTAGAGATCGCACTAGCGGGAGCTGGGAGACCCAGTACTTC. Translation gives CSARDRTSGSWETQYF. V is TRBV20-1 and J is TRBJ2-5; the match to TRBD2 covers 11 bases. V shed 0 bases and J 5 bases; nucleotides not matched to a gene: 8. CDR3 length: 16 residues. Germline-derived CDR1 and CDR2 are DFQATT and SNEGSKA (reference sequence).